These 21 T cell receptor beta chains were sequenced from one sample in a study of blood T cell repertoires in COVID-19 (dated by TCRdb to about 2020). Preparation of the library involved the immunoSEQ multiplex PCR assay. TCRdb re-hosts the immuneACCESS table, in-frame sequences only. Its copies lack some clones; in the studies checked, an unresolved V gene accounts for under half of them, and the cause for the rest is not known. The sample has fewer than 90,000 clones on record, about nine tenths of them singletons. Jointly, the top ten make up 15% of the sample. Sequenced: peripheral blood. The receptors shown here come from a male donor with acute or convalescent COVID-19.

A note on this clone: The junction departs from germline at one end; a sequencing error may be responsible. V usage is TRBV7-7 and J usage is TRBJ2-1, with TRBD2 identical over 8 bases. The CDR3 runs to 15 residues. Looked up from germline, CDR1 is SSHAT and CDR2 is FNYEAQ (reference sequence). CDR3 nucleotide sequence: TGTGCTAGCAGCTTAGACGGGGGGGAGTACAATGAGCAGTTCTTC. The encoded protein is CASSLDGGEYNEQFF.

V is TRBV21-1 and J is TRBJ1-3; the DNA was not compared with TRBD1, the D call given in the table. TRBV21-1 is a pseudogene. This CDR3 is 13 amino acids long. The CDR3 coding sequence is TGTGCCAGCAGCAACCCCCAGAGAAACACCATATATTTT. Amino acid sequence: CASSNPQRNTIYF.

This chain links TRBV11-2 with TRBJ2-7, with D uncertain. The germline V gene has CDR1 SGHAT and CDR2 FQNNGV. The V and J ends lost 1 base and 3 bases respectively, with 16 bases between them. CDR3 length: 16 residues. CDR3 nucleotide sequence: TGTGCCAGCAGCTTAGGGCCGGGTTCGGCCCACTACGAGCAGTACTTC. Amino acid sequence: CASSLGPGSAHYEQYF.

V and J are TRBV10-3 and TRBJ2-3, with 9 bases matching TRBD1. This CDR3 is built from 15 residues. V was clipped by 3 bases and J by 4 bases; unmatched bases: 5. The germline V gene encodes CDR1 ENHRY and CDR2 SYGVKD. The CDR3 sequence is CAISELGQGSDTQYF. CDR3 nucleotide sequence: TGTGCCATCAGTGAATTGGGACAGGGCTCAGATACGCAGTATTTT.

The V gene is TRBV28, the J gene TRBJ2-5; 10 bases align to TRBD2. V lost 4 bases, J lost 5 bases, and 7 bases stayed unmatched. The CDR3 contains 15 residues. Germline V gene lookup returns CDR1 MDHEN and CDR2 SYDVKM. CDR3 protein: CASSSSSGGAETQYF. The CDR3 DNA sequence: TGTGCCAGCAGTTCCTCCAGCGGGGGGGCGGAGACCCAGTACTTC.

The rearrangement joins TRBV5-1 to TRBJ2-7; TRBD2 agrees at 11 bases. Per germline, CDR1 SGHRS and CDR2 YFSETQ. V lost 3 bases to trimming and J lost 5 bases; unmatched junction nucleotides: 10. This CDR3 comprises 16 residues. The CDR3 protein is CASSSTPGLADHEQYF. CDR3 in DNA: TGCGCCAGCAGCTCGACGCCGGGACTAGCGGACCACGAGCAGTACTTC.

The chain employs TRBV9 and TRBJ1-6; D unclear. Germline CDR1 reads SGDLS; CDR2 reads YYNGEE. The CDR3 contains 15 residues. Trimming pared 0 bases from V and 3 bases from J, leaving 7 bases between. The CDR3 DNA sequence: TGTGCCAGCAGCGTAGGCAGTCACTATAATTCACCCCTCCACTTT. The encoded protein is CASSVGSHYNSPLHF.

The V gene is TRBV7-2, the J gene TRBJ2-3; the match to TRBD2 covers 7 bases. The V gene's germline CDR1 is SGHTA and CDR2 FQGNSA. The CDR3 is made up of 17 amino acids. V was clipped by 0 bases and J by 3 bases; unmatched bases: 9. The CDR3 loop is CASSLAGGRGFTDTQYF. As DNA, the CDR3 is TGTGCCAGCAGCTTAGCTGGAGGGCGGGGGTTTACAGATACGCAGTATTTT.

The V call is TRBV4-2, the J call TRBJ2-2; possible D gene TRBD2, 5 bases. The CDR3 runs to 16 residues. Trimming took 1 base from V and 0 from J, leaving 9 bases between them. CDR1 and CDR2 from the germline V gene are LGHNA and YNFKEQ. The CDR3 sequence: CASSQGEGANTGELFF. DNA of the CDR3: TGTGCCAGCAGCCAAGGCGAGGGCGCGAACACCGGGGAGCTGTTTTTT.

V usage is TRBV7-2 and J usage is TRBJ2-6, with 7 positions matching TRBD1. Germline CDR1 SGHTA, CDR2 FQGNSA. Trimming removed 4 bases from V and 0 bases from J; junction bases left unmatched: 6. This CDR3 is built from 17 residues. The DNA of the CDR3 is TGTGCCAGCAGCTCCAAGGGACAGAGCTCTGGGGCCAACGTCCTGACTTTC. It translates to CASSSKGQSSGANVLTF.

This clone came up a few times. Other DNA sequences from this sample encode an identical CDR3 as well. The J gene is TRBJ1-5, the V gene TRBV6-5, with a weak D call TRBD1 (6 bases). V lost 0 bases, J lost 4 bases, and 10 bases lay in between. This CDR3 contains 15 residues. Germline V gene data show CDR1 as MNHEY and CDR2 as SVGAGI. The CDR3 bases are TGTGCCAGCAGTTACTCGACAGGAGCGAATCAGCCCCAGCATTTT. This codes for CASSYSTGANQPQHF.

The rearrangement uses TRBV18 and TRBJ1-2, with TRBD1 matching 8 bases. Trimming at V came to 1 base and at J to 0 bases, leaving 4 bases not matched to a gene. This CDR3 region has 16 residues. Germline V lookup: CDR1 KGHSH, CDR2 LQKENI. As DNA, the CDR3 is TGTGCCAGCTCACCACGGCGACAGGGGACTAACTATGGCTACACCTTC. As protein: CASSPRRQGTNYGYTF. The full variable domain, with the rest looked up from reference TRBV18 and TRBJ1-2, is NAGVMQNPRHLVRRRGQEARLRCSPMKGHSHVYWYRQLPEEGLKFMVYLQKENIIDESGMPKERFSAEFPKEGPSILRIQQVVRGDSAAYFCASSPRRQGTNYGYTFGSGTRLTVV.

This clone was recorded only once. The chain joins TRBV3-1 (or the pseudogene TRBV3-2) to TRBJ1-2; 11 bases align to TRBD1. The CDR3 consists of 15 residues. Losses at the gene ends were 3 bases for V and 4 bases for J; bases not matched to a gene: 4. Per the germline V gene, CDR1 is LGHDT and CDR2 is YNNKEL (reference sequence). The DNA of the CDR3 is TGTGCCAGCAGCCAGGGGACAGGGGGAGGCTATGGCTACACCTTC. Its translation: CASSQGTGGGYGYTF.

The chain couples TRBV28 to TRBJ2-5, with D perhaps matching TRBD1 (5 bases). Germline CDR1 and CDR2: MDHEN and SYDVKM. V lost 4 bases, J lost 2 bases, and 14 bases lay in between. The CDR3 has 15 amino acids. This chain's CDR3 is CASSYQRTSQETQYF. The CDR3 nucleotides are TGTGCCAGCAGTTATCAAAGGACATCTCAAGAGACCCAGTACTTC.

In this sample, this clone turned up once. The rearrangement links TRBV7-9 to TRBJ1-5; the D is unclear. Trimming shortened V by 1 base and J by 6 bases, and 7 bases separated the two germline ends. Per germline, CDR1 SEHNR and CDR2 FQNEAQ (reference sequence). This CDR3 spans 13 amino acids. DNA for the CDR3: TGTGCCAGCAGCTTAGGCTATAGTCAGCCCCAGCATTTT. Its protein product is CASSLGYSQPQHF.

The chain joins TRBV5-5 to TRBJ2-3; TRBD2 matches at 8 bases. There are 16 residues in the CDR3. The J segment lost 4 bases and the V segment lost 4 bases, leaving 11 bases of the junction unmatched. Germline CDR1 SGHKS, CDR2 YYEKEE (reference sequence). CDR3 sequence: CASSHAGGRGADTQYF. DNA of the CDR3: TGTGCCAGCAGCCACGCGGGGGGCCGGGGGGCAGATACGCAGTATTTT.

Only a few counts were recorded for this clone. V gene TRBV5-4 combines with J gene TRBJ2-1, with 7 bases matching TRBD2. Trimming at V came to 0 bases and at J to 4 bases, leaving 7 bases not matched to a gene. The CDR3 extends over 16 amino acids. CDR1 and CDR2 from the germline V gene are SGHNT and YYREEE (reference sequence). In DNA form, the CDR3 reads TGTGCCAGCAGCTTGGACGGGGGGATGACGTACAATGAGCAGTTCTTC. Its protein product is CASSLDGGMTYNEQFF.

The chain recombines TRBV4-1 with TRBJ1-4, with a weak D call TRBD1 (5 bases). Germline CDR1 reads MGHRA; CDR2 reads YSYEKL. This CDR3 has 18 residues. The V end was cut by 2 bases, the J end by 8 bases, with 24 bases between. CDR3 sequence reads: CASSQIPGTPRSPEKLFF. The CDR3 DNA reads TGCGCCAGCAGCCAAATTCCCGGGACTCCGAGGTCTCCGGAAAAACTGTTTTTT.

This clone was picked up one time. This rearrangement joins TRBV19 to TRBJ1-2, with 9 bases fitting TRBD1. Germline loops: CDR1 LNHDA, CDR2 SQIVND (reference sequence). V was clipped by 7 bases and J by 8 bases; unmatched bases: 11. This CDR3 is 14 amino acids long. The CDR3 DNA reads TGTGCCAGTACCCTTATCGGGACAGGGACGGGCTACACCTTC. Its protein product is CASTLIGTGTGYTF. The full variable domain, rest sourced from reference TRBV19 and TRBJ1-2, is DGGITQSPKYLFRKEGQNVTLSCEQNLNHDAMYWYRQDPGQGLRLIYYSQIVNDFQKGDIAEGYSVSREKKESFPLTVTSAQKNPTAFYLCASTLIGTGTGYTFGSGTRLTVV.

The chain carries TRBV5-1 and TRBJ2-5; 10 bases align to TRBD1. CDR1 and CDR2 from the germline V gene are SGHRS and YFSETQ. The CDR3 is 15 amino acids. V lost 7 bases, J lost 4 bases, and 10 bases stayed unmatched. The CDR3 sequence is CASGESTGGTETQYF. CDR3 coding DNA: TGCGCCAGCGGGGAGTCGACAGGGGGCACAGAGACCCAGTACTTC.

The CDR3 nucleotides read TGTGCCAGCAGCTTAAGGGCGGGGGAGCTGTTTTTT. Residues: CASSLRAGELFF. The chain couples TRBV7-3 to TRBJ2-2; no definite D call. This CDR3 comprises 12 residues. Germline assignment: CDR1 SGHTA and CDR2 FQGTGA. Trimming cost V 1 base and J 8 bases, with 5 bases left between them.